These 8 T cell receptor beta chains were sequenced from one sample in a study of blood T cell repertoires in COVID-19. TCRdb's copy holds only in-frame clones and misses some; the assay was immunoSEQ multiplex PCR. The sample consists of 150,000 or so clones, approximately 90% of them appearing once. Sequenced sample: PBMCs or T cells enriched from blood (not recorded which). Every receptor here comes from a woman aged 40 to 55 who had been exposed to COVID-19.

This clone was observed a handful of times. The gene calls are TRBV27 and TRBJ1-2; TRBD1 agrees at 12 bases. This CDR3 has 14 amino acids. The germline V gene encodes CDR1 MNHEY and CDR2 SMNVEV (reference sequence). V was clipped by 4 bases and J by 8 bases; unmatched bases: 5. The CDR3 region has the DNA TGTGCCAGCAGTTCAACCGGGACAGGGGGCGGCTACACCTTC. Amino acid sequence: CASSSTGTGGGYTF.

The rearrangement uses TRBV7-6 and TRBJ1-3, with 8 nucleotides matching TRBD1. Germline V gene data show CDR1 as SGHVS and CDR2 as FNYEAQ. The CDR3 consists of 16 residues. The trim removed 5 bases at V and 4 bases at J, leaving 10 bases unmatched. The CDR3 protein is CASSPIQGAPGNTIYF. The CDR3 DNA is TGTGCCAGCAGCCCCATCCAGGGGGCGCCAGGAAACACCATATATTTT.

The chain couples TRBV5-1 to TRBJ2-7; 8 nucleotides line up with TRBD1. Germline V gene data show CDR1 as SGHRS and CDR2 as YFSETQ. V gave up 4 bases and J gave up 5 bases; unmatched junction bases: 8. The CDR3 is 14 residues long. The CDR3 spells CASSPGQAGHEQYF. CDR3 DNA sequence: TGCGCCAGCAGCCCGGGACAGGCGGGCCACGAGCAGTACTTC.

The chain links TRBV10-3 to TRBJ1-2; D is unresolved. Germline V gene data show CDR1 as ENHRY and CDR2 as SYGVKD. The CDR3 runs to 15 residues. Trimming removed 0 bases from V and 5 bases from J, with 13 bases in between. The CDR3 sequence is CAISESEGIEYGYTF. DNA for the CDR3: TGTGCCATCAGTGAGTCGGAGGGAATAGAATATGGCTACACCTTC.

The V gene is TRBV29-1, the J gene TRBJ2-3; 10 bases map to TRBD2. The germline V gene has CDR1 SQVTM and CDR2 ANQGSEA. Trimming at V came to 3 bases and at J to 4 bases, leaving 13 bases not matched to a gene. This CDR3 contains 17 residues. This chain's CDR3 is CSVDPIVPAGGADTQYF. The CDR3 DNA sequence: TGCAGCGTTGACCCCATTGTGCCAGCGGGGGGGGCAGATACGCAGTATTTT.

The chain uses TRBV7-9 and TRBJ1-1; D call uncertain. CDR3 size: 16 residues. With 0 bases removed from V and 3 bases from J, the gap between germline ends came to 14 bases. CDR1 is SEHNR, CDR2 FQNEAQ, per germline (reference sequence). The CDR3 spells CASSLAPPDFDTEAFF. Here the CDR3 DNA reads TGTGCCAGCAGCTTAGCCCCGCCTGACTTCGACACTGAAGCTTTCTTT.

The chain employs TRBV28 and TRBJ2-1; 11 nucleotides align to TRBD2. CDR1 is MDHEN and CDR2 is SYDVKM in the germline V gene. Trimming cost V 2 bases and J 6 bases; bases outside gene matches: 9. The CDR3 is 17 amino acids. CDR3 coding DNA: TGTGCCAGCAGTTTAGTAAAACTAGCGGGAGCTACCAATGAGCAGTTCTTC. As protein: CASSLVKLAGATNEQFF.

The chain employs TRBV5-6 and TRBJ2-7; 12 positions match TRBD2. This CDR3 has 15 amino acids. Trimming at V came to 4 bases and at J to 2 bases, leaving 4 bases not matched to a gene. Germline V CDR1 and CDR2: SGHDT, YYEEEE. The CDR3 nucleotides are TGTGCCAGCAGCCCCGGGACTAGCGGGCCCTACGAGCAGTACTTC. This gives the protein CASSPGTSGPYEQYF. The variable domain in full, with the rest retrieved from reference TRBV5-6 and TRBJ2-7, is DAGVTQSPTHLIKTRGQQVTLRCSPKSGHDTVSWYQQALGQGPQFIFQYYEEEERQRGNFPDRFSGHQFPNYSSELNVNALLLGDSALYLCASSPGTSGPYEQYFGPGTRLTVT.